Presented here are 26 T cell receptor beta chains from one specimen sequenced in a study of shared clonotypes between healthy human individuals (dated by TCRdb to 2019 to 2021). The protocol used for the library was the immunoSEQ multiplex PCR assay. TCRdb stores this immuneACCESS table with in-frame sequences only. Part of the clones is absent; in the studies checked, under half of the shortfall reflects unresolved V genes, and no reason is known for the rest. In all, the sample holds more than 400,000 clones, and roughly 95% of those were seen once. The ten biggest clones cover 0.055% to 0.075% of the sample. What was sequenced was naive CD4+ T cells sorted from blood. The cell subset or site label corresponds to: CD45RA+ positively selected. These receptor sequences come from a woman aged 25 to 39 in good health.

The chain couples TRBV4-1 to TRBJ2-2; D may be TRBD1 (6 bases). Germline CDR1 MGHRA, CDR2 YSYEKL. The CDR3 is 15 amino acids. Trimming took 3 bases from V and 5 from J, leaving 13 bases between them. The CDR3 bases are TGCGCCAGCAGCCAGCAGCCCGGACAGACCGGGGAGCTGTTTTTT. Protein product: CASSQQPGQTGELFF.

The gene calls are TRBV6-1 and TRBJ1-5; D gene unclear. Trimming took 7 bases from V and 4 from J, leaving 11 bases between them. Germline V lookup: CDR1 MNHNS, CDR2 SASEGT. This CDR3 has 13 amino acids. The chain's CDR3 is CASNQRENQPQHF. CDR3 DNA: TGTGCCAGCAACCAGAGGGAGAATCAGCCCCAGCATTTT.

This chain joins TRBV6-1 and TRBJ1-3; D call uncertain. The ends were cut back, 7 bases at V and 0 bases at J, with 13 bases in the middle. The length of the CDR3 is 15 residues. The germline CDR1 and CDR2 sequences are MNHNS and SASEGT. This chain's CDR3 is CASIGQTSSGNTIYF. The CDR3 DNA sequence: TGTGCCAGCATAGGTCAGACGAGCTCTGGAAACACCATATATTTT.

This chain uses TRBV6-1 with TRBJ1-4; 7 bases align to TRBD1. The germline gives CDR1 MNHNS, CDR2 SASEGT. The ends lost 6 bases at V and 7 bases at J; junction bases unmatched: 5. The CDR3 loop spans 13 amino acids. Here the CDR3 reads CASRAGTAEKLFF. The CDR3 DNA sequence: TGTGCCAGCAGAGCCGGGACAGCTGAAAAACTGTTTTTT.

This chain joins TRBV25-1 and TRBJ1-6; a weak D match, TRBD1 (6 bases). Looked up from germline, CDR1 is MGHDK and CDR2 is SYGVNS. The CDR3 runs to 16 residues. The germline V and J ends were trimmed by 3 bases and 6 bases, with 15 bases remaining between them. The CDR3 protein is CASSDFLGGRNSPLHF. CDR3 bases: TGTGCCAGCAGTGACTTTTTGGGGGGCCGTAATTCACCCCTCCACTTT.

CDR3 coding DNA: TGTGCCAGCAGACGACAGGAGAATCAGCCCCAGCATTTT. It specifies CASRRQENQPQHF. The chain links TRBV6-6 to TRBJ1-5; perhaps TRBD1 as D (6 bases). The CDR3 is 13 residues long. V was trimmed by 6 bases and J by 4 bases, leaving 10 bases between them. CDR1 is MNHNY and CDR2 is SVGAGI in the germline V gene (reference sequence).

DNA of the CDR3: TGTGCCAGCAGCAATGGACAGGGGGCGACCGGGGAGCTGTTTTTT. Encoded protein: CASSNGQGATGELFF. The rearrangement joins TRBV5-4 to TRBJ2-2; 11 positions match TRBD1. Per germline, CDR1 SGHNT and CDR2 YYREEE (reference sequence). V trimming: 4 bases; J trimming: 5 bases; junction bases outside the gene matches: 4. The CDR3 has 15 residues.

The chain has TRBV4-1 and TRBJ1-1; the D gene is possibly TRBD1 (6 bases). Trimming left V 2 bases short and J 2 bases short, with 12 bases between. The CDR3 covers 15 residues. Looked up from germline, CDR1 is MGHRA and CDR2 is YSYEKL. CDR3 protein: CASSQRRTANTEAFF. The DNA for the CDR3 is TGCGCCAGCAGCCAAAGGCGGACAGCAAACACTGAAGCTTTCTTT.

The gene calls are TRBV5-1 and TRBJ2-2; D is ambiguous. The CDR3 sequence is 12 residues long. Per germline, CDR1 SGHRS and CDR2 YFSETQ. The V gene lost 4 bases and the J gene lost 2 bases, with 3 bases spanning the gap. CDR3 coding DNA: TGCGCCAGCAGCCCCAACACCGGGGAGCTGTTTTTT. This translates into CASSPNTGELFF. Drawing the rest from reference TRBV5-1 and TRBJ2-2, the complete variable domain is KAGVTQTPRYLIKTRGQQVTLSCSPISGHRSVSWYQQTPGQGLQFLFEYFSETQRNKGNFPGRFSGRQFSNSRSEMNVSTLELGDSALYLCASSPNTGELFFGEGSRLTVL.

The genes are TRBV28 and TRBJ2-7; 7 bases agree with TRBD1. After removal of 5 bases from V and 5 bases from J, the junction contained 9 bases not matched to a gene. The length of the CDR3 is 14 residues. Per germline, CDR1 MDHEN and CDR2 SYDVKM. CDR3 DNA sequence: TGTGCCAGCAGTCTTACGAGGGGGCGGCACGAGCAGTACTTC. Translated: CASSLTRGRHEQYF.

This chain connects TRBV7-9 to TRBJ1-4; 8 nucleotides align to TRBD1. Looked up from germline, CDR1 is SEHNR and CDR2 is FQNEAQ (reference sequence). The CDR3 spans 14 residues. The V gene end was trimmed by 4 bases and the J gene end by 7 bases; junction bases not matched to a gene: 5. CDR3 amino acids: CASSSGTGSEKLFF. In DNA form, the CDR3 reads TGTGCCAGCAGCTCCGGGACAGGCAGTGAAAAACTGTTTTTT.

The CDR3 protein is CASSYNYGYTF. CDR3 DNA: TGTGCCAGCAGCTACAACTATGGCTACACCTTC. V usage is TRBV28 and J usage is TRBJ1-2; D is ambiguous. V lost 6 bases and J 2 bases, leaving 4 bases between the germline ends. Germline lookup yields CDR1 MDHEN and CDR2 SYDVKM. This CDR3 is 11 amino acids long.

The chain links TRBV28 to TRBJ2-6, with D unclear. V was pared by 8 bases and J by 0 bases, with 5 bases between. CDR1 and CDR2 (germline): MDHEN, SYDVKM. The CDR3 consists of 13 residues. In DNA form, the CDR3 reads TGTGCCAGCTGGAGCTCTGGGGCCAACGTCCTGACTTTC. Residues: CASWSSGANVLTF.

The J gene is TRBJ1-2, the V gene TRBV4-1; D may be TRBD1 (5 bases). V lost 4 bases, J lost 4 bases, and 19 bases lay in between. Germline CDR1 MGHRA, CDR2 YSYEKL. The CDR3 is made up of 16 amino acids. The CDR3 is CASSPSRPGLRYGYTF. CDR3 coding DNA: TGCGCCAGCAGCCCGAGCAGGCCAGGGCTTCGCTATGGCTACACCTTC.

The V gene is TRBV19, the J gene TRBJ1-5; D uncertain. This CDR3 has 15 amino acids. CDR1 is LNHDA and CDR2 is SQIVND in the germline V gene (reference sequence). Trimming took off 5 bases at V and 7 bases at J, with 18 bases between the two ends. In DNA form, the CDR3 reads TGTGCCAGTAGTCGCAGCGGCGGGCTCTGGCAGCCCCAGCATTTT. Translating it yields CASSRSGGLWQPQHF.

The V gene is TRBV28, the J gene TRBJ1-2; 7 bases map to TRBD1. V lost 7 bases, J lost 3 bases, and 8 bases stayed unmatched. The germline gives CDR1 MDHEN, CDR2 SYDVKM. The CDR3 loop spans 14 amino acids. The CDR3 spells CASTPDRTYYGYTF. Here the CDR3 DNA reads TGTGCCAGCACCCCGGACAGGACTTACTATGGCTACACCTTC.

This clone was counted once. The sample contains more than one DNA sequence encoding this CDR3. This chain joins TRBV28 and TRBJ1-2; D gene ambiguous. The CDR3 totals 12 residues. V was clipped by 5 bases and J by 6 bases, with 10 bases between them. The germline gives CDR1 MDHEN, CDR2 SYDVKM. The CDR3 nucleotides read TGTGCCAGCAGTCTCCAGACTGATGGCTACACCTTC. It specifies CASSLQTDGYTF.

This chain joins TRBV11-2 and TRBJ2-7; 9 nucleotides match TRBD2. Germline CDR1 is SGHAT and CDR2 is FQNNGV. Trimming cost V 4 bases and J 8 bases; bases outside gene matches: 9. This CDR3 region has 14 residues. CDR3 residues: CASSYRTSVDKQYF. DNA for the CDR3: TGTGCCAGCAGCTACCGGACTAGCGTTGATAAGCAGTACTTC.

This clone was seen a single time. CDR3 nucleotide sequence: TGTGCCAGCAGTTCCCCCGTCTGGGGCGCGGCTTTCTTT. This gives the protein CASSSPVWGAAFF. V usage is TRBV27 and J usage is TRBJ1-1; maybe TRBD1 (5 bases). This CDR3 comprises 13 residues. Trimming removed 4 bases at V and 11 bases at J, with 17 bases between. The germline V gene has CDR1 MNHEY and CDR2 SMNVEV (reference sequence).

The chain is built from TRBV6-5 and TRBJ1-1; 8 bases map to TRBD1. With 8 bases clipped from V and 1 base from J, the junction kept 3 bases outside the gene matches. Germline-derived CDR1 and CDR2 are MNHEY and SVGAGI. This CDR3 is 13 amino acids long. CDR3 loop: CASVGQGNTEAFF. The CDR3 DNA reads TGTGCCAGCGTCGGACAGGGGAACACTGAAGCTTTCTTT.

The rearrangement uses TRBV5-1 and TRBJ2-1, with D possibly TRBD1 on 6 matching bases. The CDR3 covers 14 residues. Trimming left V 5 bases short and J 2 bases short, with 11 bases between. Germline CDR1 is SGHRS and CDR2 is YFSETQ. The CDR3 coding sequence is TGCGCCAGCAGGACGGGACAAGCCTACAATGAGCAGTTCTTC. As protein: CASRTGQAYNEQFF.

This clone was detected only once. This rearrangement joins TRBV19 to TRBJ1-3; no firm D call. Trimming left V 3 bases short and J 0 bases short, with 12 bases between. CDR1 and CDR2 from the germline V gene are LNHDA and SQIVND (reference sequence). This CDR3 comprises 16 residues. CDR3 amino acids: CASSMPGGSSGNTIYF. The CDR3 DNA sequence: TGTGCCAGTAGTATGCCCGGCGGGAGCTCTGGAAACACCATATATTTT.

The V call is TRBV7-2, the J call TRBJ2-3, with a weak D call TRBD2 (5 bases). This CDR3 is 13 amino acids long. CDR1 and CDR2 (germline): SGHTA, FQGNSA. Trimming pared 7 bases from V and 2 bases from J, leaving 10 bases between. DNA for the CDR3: TGTGCCAGCACTCGGACTCCCACAGATACGCAGTATTTT. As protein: CASTRTPTDTQYF.

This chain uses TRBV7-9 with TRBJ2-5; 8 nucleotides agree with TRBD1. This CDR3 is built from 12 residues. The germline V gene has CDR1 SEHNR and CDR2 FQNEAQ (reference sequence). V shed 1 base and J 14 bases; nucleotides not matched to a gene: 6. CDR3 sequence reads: CASSLEGTGFYF. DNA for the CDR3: TGTGCCAGCAGCTTAGAGGGGACAGGCTTCTACTTC.

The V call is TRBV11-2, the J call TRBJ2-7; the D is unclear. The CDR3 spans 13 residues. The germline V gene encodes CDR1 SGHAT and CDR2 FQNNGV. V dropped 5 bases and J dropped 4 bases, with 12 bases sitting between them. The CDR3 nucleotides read TGTGCCAGCAGCCGTCATCGGGTGTACGAGCAGTACTTC. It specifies CASSRHRVYEQYF.

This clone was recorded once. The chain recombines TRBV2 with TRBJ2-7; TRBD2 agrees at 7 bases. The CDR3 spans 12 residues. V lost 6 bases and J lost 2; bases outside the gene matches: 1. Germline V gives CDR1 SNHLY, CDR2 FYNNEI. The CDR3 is CASRGGAYEQYF. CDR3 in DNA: TGTGCCAGCAGGGGGGGGGCCTACGAGCAGTACTTC.